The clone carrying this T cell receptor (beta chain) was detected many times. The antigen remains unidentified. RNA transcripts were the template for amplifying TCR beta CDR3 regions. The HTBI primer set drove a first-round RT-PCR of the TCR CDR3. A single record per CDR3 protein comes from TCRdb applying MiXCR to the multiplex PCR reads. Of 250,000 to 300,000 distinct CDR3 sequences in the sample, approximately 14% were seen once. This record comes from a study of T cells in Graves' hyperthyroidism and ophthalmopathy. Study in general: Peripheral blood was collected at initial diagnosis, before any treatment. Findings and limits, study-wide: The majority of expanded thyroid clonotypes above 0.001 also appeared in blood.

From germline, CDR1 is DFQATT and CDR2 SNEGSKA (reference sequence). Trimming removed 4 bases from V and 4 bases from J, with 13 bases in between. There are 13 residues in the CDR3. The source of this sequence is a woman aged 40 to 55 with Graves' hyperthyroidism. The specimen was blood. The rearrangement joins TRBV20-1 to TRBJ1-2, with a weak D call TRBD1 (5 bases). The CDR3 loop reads CSAMAGLTYGYTF. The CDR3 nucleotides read TGCAGTGCTATGGCGGGACTGACCTATGGCTACACCTTC.